This TCR beta chain was obtained from a study of cytomegalovirus exposure and HLA in healthy donors. Study context: The 95 to 150 validation repertoires were produced on the same platform as the 650 to 800 repertoires of the first cohort. This was reported in a later analysis.

CDR3 length equals 16 residues. The germline V gene has CDR1 SGHTA and CDR2 FQGNSA. The J segment lost 3 bases and the V segment lost 0 bases, leaving 5 bases of the junction unmatched. In regard to this clone: Its cognate antigen is unknown.

The protocol was immunoSEQ multiplex PCR, while the TCRdb copy is restricted to in-frame clones and leaves out a portion. This table has more than 200,000 clones, around 91% appearing once. Study-wide results and caveats: The classifier, whose performance was assessed in both the original and validation cohorts, reportedly diagnosed cytomegalovirus status with high specificity and sensitivity. Many donors shared some public TCRs, even though most TCR sequences were rare. The CMV antigen specificity of a few CMV-associated chains was confirmed through in vitro analysis.

This TCR derives from a woman aged 30 to 39 in good health and CMV-seronegative. The chain has TRBV7-2 and TRBJ2-1, with TRBD2 matching 7 bases. The sample consisted of PBMCs. In DNA form, the CDR3 reads TGTGCCAGCAGCTTAGCTGCGGGAGCTGGCTACAATGAGCAGTTCTTC. This translates into CASSLAAGAGYNEQFF.